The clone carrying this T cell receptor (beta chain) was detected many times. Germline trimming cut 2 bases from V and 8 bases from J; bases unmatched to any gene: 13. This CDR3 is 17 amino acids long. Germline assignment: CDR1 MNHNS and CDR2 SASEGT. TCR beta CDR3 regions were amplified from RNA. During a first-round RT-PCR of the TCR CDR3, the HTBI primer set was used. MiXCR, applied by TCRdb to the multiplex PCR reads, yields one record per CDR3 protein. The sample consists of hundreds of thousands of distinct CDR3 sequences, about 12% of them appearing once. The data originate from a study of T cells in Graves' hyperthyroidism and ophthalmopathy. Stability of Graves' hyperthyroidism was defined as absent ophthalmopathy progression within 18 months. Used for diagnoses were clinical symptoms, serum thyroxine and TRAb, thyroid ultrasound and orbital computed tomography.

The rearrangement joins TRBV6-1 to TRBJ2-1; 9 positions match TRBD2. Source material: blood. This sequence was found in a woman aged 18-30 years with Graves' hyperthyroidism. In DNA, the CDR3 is TGTGCCAGCAGTGAATTTAATGCGGGACTAGCTAGCGATGAGCAGTTCTTC. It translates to CASSEFNAGLASDEQFF.